The 7 T cell receptor beta chains reported below all come from one sample, sequenced in a study of type 1 regulatory T cells. Each CDR3 protein gets one entry after TCRdb re-called the reads with MiXCR. The table includes 80,000 to 100,000 distinct CDR3 sequences, less than 40% detected once. The source material was CD4+ T cells, either the whole sample or a sorted fraction (not recorded which). The source is a human donor in good health.

This chain connects TRBV4-3 to TRBJ2-3; perhaps TRBD2 as D (7 bases). Looked up from germline, CDR1 is LGHNA and CDR2 is YSLEER. Trimming removed 0 bases from V and 4 bases from J, with 14 bases in between. The CDR3 consists of 16 residues. The CDR3 here is CASSQDPGGRADTQYF. The CDR3 DNA follows: TGCGCCAGCAGCCAAGATCCGGGGGGCCGAGCAGATACGCAGTATTTT.

This clonotype has only a few counts. At one boundary the junction diverges from the germline segment, which might be a read error. The chain couples TRBV7-9 to TRBJ1-1, with D hard to call. Germline CDR1 and CDR2: SEHNR and FQNEAQ (reference sequence). This CDR3 has 18 amino acids. The CDR3 reads CASSPLYGVTEKNNEAFF. CDR3 in DNA: TGTGCCAGCAGCCCCCTATATGGGGTTACGGAGAAGAACAATGAAGCTTTCTTT.

The gene calls are TRBV5-5 and TRBJ1-1, with a weak D call TRBD1 (5 bases). The CDR3 loop spans 13 amino acids. Trimming cost V 5 bases and J 1 base, with 9 bases left between them. Germline loops: CDR1 SGHKS, CDR2 YYEKEE (reference sequence). The DNA for the CDR3 is TGTGCCAGCAGATTCGGACAGAACACTGAAGCTTTCTTT. Translation: CASRFGQNTEAFF.

The chain carries TRBV6-6 and TRBJ2-3; D uncertain. Germline CDR1 is MNHNY and CDR2 is SVGAGI (reference sequence). This CDR3 spans 16 amino acids. V lost 2 bases and J lost 0, with 12 bases in between. CDR3 in DNA: TGTGCCAGCAGTTACGTTCATAAACTAAGCACAGATACGCAGTATTTT. It codes for CASSYVHKLSTDTQYF.

J is TRBJ1-4 and V is TRBV5-4; the match to TRBD1 covers 8 bases. Germline CDR1 SGHNT, CDR2 YYREEE (reference sequence). V was pared by 5 bases and J by 4 bases, with 4 bases of the junction left unmatched. This CDR3 contains 14 residues. The CDR3 here is CASSSGQDNEKLFF. The CDR3 region has the DNA TGTGCCAGCAGTTCGGGACAGGATAATGAAAAACTGTTTTTT.

The gene calls are TRBV7-9 and TRBJ1-2, with TRBD1 matching 8 bases. The CDR3 sequence is 15 residues long. J lost 2 bases, V lost 4 bases, and 6 bases had no gene match. Germline lookup yields CDR1 SEHNR and CDR2 FQNEAQ (reference sequence). The CDR3 region has the DNA TGTGCCAGCAGCTCAGACAGGGGACGGAACTATGGCTACACCTTC. Amino acids: CASSSDRGRNYGYTF.

The CDR3 loop is CSAHGDLSYEQYF. For the CDR3, the DNA is TGCAGTGCCCATGGGGACCTCTCCTACGAGCAGTACTTC. The chain recombines TRBV20-1 with TRBJ2-7, with D perhaps assigned TRBD1 or TRBD2 (5 bases each). V was trimmed by 6 bases and J by 0 bases, leaving 12 bases between them. The CDR3 length is 13 residues. Looked up from germline, CDR1 is DFQATT and CDR2 is SNEGSKA (reference sequence).